The sequence of this TCR beta chain was determined in a study of prognosis after radiotherapy for stage I lung cancer. The study's findings and limits: Differing TRBV and TRBJ gene usage was reportedly seen between patients with and without metastases.

Multiplex PCR in two rounds served to amplify TCR beta CDR3 from genomic DNA. Used in first-round PCR were primers specific to each TRBV and TRBJ gene. TCRdb re-analysed the multiplex PCR reads in MiXCR, keeping a single row per CDR3 protein. The top ten clones hold less than 30% of a sample with roughly 20,000 distinct CDR3 sequences, 45% to 70% of them seen once. In this sample, this clonotype turned up many times. The antigen is undetermined. The germline V gene has CDR1 MNHEY and CDR2 SVGEGT. CDR3 length: 16 amino acids. Trimming at V came to 4 bases and at J to 4 bases, leaving 11 bases not matched to a gene.

The rearrangement links TRBV6-2 or TRBV6-3 to TRBJ2-7, with 9 bases aligning to TRBD2. The source was PBMCs, collected before or after stereotactic body radiation therapy (not recorded which). The receptor was derived from a donor aged 50 or older with non-small cell lung cancer. The CDR3 sequence: CASSSTLAGAIYEQYF. CDR3 bases: TGTGCCAGCAGTTCTACACTAGCGGGCGCAATTTACGAGCAGTACTTC.